A single sample gave rise to the 7 T cell receptor beta chains below, sequenced in a study of Graves' ophthalmopathy and Graves' hyperthyroidism. RNA transcripts served as template for amplifying TCR beta CDR3 sequences. The first-round RT-PCR employed HTBI primers together with the Qiagen OneStep RT-PCR kit. A multiplex PCR was then performed as the second round. A single record per CDR3 protein comes from TCRdb applying MiXCR to the multiplex PCR reads. The sample records hundreds of thousands of distinct CDR3 sequences, over 40% being singletons. Sequences were obtained from peripheral blood. The origin of the receptors is an adult man with Graves' ophthalmopathy.

The V and J genes are TRBV5-4 and TRBJ2-6, with TRBD2 matching 8 bases. This CDR3 comprises 18 residues. With 0 bases clipped from V and 1 base from J, the junction kept 6 bases outside the gene matches. Germline V gene lookup returns CDR1 SGHNT and CDR2 YYREEE (reference sequence). Here the CDR3 DNA reads TGTGCCAGCAGCTTGGTATTTACTAGCGGATCTGGGGCCAACGTCCTGACTTTC. It yields the protein CASSLVFTSGSGANVLTF.

The CDR3 region is CASSHPEGAITGANVLTF. The CDR3 DNA follows: TGTGCCAGCAGCCACCCGGAGGGCGCGATTACGGGGGCCAACGTCCTGACTTTC. This chain links TRBV2 with TRBJ2-6; perhaps TRBD2 as D (6 bases). The germline CDR1 and CDR2 sequences are SNHLY and FYNNEI. Trimming shortened V by 6 bases and J by 4 bases, and 22 bases separated the two germline ends. There are 18 residues in the CDR3.

This clonotype appeared a few times. The V and J genes are TRBV6-4 and TRBJ2-5, with D perhaps matching TRBD2 (7 bases). The CDR3 length is 16 residues. The germline gives CDR1 MRHNA, CDR2 SNTAGT. Trimming removed 6 bases from V and 5 bases from J, with 22 bases in between. The CDR3 protein is CASSLGGWGGAETQYF. CDR3 DNA sequence: TGTGCCAGCAGCCTGGGCGGTTGGGGGGGCGCGGAGACCCAGTACTTC.

The chain uses TRBV25-1 and TRBJ2-5, with 7 bases lining up with TRBD1. The CDR3 is made up of 16 amino acids. J was trimmed by 5 bases and V by 4 bases; bases with no gene match: 13. Germline V CDR1 and CDR2: MGHDK, SYGVNS. CDR3 sequence: CASSGGGPGAAETQYF. CDR3 bases: TGTGCCAGCAGTGGAGGGGGCCCCGGGGCAGCGGAGACCCAGTACTTC.

This clonotype has a count of ten or more. V gene TRBV11-2 combines with J gene TRBJ1-1; D not certain. Trimming pared 4 bases from V and 1 base from J, leaving 7 bases between. Germline assignment: CDR1 SGHAT and CDR2 FQNNGV. The CDR3 consists of 13 residues. CDR3 DNA sequence: TGTGCCAGCAGCTCAAGACAGAACACTGAAGCTTTCTTT. The encoded protein is CASSSRQNTEAFF.

This clonotype occurred many times. The chain links TRBV6-5 to TRBJ2-5, with 12 bases lining up with TRBD2. Germline V CDR1 and CDR2: MNHEY, SVGAGI. This CDR3 has 16 amino acids. J was trimmed by 5 bases and V by 5 bases; bases with no gene match: 9. The CDR3 region is CASSAPASGGAETQYF. Written as DNA, the CDR3 is TGTGCCAGCAGTGCCCCCGCTAGCGGGGGGGCGGAGACCCAGTACTTC.

The chain couples TRBV6-4 to TRBJ2-7; 7 bases align to TRBD1. Germline CDR1 reads MRHNA; CDR2 reads SNTAGT. J was trimmed by 2 bases and V by 9 bases; bases with no gene match: 4. This CDR3 comprises 12 residues. The CDR3 sequence is CARATGPYEQYF. The CDR3, as DNA: TGTGCCAGGGCGACAGGGCCCTACGAGCAGTACTTC.